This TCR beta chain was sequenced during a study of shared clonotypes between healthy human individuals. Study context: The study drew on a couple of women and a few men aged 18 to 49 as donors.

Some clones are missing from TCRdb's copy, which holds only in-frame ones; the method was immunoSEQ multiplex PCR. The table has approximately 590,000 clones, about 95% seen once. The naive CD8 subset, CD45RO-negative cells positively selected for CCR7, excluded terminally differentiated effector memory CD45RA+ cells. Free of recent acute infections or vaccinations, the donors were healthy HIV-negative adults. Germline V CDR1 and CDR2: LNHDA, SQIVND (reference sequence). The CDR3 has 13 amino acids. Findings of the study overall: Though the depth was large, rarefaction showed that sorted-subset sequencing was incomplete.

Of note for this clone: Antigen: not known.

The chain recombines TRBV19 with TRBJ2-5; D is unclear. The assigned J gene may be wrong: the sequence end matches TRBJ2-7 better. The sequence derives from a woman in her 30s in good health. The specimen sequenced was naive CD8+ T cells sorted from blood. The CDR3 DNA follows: TGTGCCAGTAGTACCCCGGAAGGCCACGAGCAGTACTTC. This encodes CASSTPEGHEQYF.